Each of the 23 T cell receptor beta chains below was sequenced from the same sample in a study of Tregs in tolerant kidney transplant recipients. The data were produced by immunoSEQ multiplex PCR, yet TCRdb's version contains in-frame clones alone and is incomplete. This repertoire includes 30,000 or so clones. Sequences were derived from CD8+ T cells from blood, sampled before the transplant. These receptors came from a human donor who received a combined kidney and bone marrow transplant.

Remarks on this clone: The sequence runs out 3 residues before the end of the CDR3; the remainder is reconstructed from the germline J gene. The rearrangement joins TRBV30 to TRBJ2-7; D call uncertain. The germline CDR1 and CDR2 sequences are GTSNPN and SVGIG (reference sequence). Trimming removed 0 bases from V and 0 bases from J, with 9 bases in between. The length of the CDR3 is 14 residues. Incomplete CDR3 DNA: TGTGCCTGGAGTGTACTTGGTAACTCCTACGAG. Protein sequence: CAWSVLGNSYE. The whole CDR3 is CAWSVLGNSYEQYF.

Points on this clone: The CDR3 is cut off 3 residues early in the read; its end comes from the germline J gene. The chain combines TRBV19 with TRBJ2-1; TRBD2 agrees at 12 bases. This CDR3 spans 16 amino acids. V trimming: 3 bases; J trimming: 8 bases; junction bases outside the gene matches: 8. The V gene's germline CDR1 is LNHDA and CDR2 SQIVND (reference sequence). CDR3 DNA, as far as it was read: TGTGCCAGTAGTATTATGACTAGCGGGAGTTGGCATGAG. Residues: CASSIMTSGSWHE. The entire CDR3 protein reads CASSIMTSGSWHEQFF. The full variable domain, rest sourced from reference TRBV19 and TRBJ2-1, is DGGITQSPKYLFRKEGQNVTLSCEQNLNHDAMYWYRQDPGQGLRLIYYSQIVNDFQKGDIAEGYSVSREKKESFPLTVTSAQKNPTAFYLCASSIMTSGSWHEQFFGPGTRLTVL.

CDR3 region: CASSEFGGQTISDEQFF. The CDR3 bases that were read are TGTGCCAGCAGTGAATTTGGAGGACAGACCATTAGCGATGAG. The chain uses TRBV6-1 and TRBJ2-1; a weak D match, TRBD1 (6 bases). The read terminates 3 residues ahead of where the CDR3 ends, so the germline J gene completes it. With 2 bases removed from V and 8 bases from J, the gap between germline ends came to 22 bases. Germline lookup yields CDR1 MNHNS and CDR2 SASEGT. The CDR3 totals 17 residues.

Points on this clone: Sequencing ends 3 residues short of the CDR3 end; the germline J gene provides the rest. This rearrangement joins TRBV20-1 to TRBJ2-2, with no clear D. Germline loops: CDR1 DFQATT, CDR2 SNEGSKA (reference sequence). This CDR3 is built from 12 residues. The V end was cut by 3 bases, the J end by 2 bases, with 4 bases between. The CDR3 DNA, read in part, is TGCAGTGCTAGTAGAAACACCGGGGAG. Translation gives CSASRNTGE. The entire CDR3 protein reads CSASRNTGELFF.

In the case of this clone: The read is 3 residues too short to cover the CDR3 end, so that end is filled in from the germline J gene. The chain couples TRBV7-8 to TRBJ2-3; 11 bases match TRBD2. Per the germline V gene, CDR1 is SGHVS and CDR2 is FQNEAQ. Trimming took 3 bases from V and 3 from J; bases not matched to a gene: 5. CDR3 length: 16 amino acids. The CDR3 is CASSLISGRETDTQYF. Partial CDR3 DNA: TGTGCCAGCAGCTTGATTAGCGGGAGGGAAACAGATACG.

Note on this clone: The read terminates 3 residues ahead of where the CDR3 ends, so the germline J gene completes it. This chain joins TRBV19 and TRBJ2-7; 7 nucleotides match TRBD2. This CDR3 has 14 amino acids. V shed 2 bases and J 2 bases; nucleotides not matched to a gene: 3. The germline V gene has CDR1 LNHDA and CDR2 SQIVND (reference sequence). The CDR3 spells CASSIIGGTYEQYF. The sequenced CDR3 bases are TGTGCCAGTAGTATAATCGGGGGGACCTACGAG.

As regards this clone: The read ends 3 residues shy of where the CDR3 ends; the end is completed using the germline J gene. The gene calls are TRBV20-1 and TRBJ2-1, with TRBD2 matching over 12 bases. The CDR3 loop spans 18 amino acids. CDR1 and CDR2 from the germline V gene are DFQATT and SNEGSKA (reference sequence). Trimming removed 1 base from V and 3 bases from J; junction bases left unmatched: 10. CDR3 residues: CSARAKGLAGPFYNEQFF. CDR3 DNA, as far as it was read: TGCAGTGCTAGAGCCAAGGGACTAGCGGGCCCTTTCTACAATGAG.

Concerning this clone itself: From the germline J gene comes the end of the CDR3, since the read stops 3 residues before it. The J gene is TRBJ2-7, the V gene TRBV7-8; D may be TRBD2 (6 bases). CDR3 length: 16 amino acids. Germline assignment: CDR1 SGHVS and CDR2 FQNEAQ. The V end lost 5 bases, the J end lost 3 bases, and 20 bases lay between the germline ends. CDR3 bases read: TGTGCCAGCAGCGTTCTAACTAGCTCGGAGTACTACGAG. This sequence encodes CASSVLTSSEYYE. The entire CDR3 is CASSVLTSSEYYEQYF.

A note on this clone: The sequence runs out 3 residues before the end of the CDR3; the remainder is reconstructed from the germline J gene. J is TRBJ2-3 and V is TRBV2; 8 bases line up with TRBD2. Germline assignment: CDR1 SNHLY and CDR2 FYNNEI. V lost 7 bases to trimming and J lost 5 bases; unmatched junction nucleotides: 14. The CDR3 extends over 16 amino acids. Partial CDR3 DNA: TGTGCCAGCACTTATAGCGGGATCGGATCGGGAGATACG. Translation: CASTYSGIGSGDT. The full CDR3 protein reads CASTYSGIGSGDTQYF.

With respect to this clone: The CDR3 extends 3 residues past the end of the read, so its final part is completed from the germline J gene. This chain connects TRBV19 to TRBJ2-7; 12 positions agree with TRBD2. Trimming cost V 5 bases and J 3 bases; bases outside gene matches: 11. The CDR3 extends over 17 amino acids. Germline-derived CDR1 and CDR2 are LNHDA and SQIVND (reference sequence). The CDR3 DNA, read in part, is TGTGCCAGTAGTCTGTACGGGACTAGCGGGTCTATCTACGAG. Protein sequence: CASSLYGTSGSIYE. The CDR3 as a whole reads CASSLYGTSGSIYEQYF.

Comment on this clone: The CDR3 is cut off 3 residues early in the read; its end comes from the germline J gene. V and J are TRBV5-4 and TRBJ2-7; TRBD1 matches 7 bases. Germline V gene lookup returns CDR1 SGHNT and CDR2 YYREEE (reference sequence). With 2 bases clipped from V and 5 bases from J, the junction kept 4 bases outside the gene matches. CDR3 length: 13 residues. The sequenced part of the CDR3 DNA is TGTGCCAGCAGCTTAGCTACAGGGGACGAG. It yields the protein CASSLATGDE. The CDR3 in its entirety is CASSLATGDEQYF.

In regard to this clone: The read terminates 3 residues ahead of where the CDR3 ends, so the germline J gene completes it. The rearrangement joins TRBV5-6 to TRBJ1-2; a possible D gene is TRBD1 (5 bases). V lost 3 bases, J lost 0 bases, and 12 bases lay in between. Germline CDR1 is SGHDT and CDR2 is YYEEEE. CDR3 size: 15 residues. Incomplete CDR3 DNA: TGTGCCAGCAGCTCCGTCGGGGGAGCTAACTATGGC. It yields the protein CASSSVGGANYG. The entire CDR3 protein reads CASSSVGGANYGYTF.

With respect to this clone: The CDR3 end is not reached by the read, which stops 3 residues before it; the germline J gene fills it in. The rearrangement uses TRBV7-3 and TRBJ2-2; TRBD1 aligns across 9 bases. CDR1 is SGHTA and CDR2 is FQGTGA in the germline V gene. Trimming cost V 3 bases and J 4 bases; bases outside gene matches: 0. The CDR3 is 14 amino acids. CDR3 loop: CASSLTGGTGELFF. Partial CDR3 DNA: TGTGCCAGCAGCTTGACAGGGGGCACCGGGGAG. Drawing the rest from reference TRBV7-3 and TRBJ2-2, the complete variable domain is GAGVSQTPSNKVTEKGKYVELRCDPISGHTALYWYRQSLGQGPEFLIYFQGTGAADDSGLPNDRFFAVRPEGSVSTLKIQRTERGDSAVYLCASSLTGGTGELFFGEGSRLTVL.

In regard to this clone: The CDR3 is cut off 3 residues early in the read; its end comes from the germline J gene. The gene calls are TRBV14 and TRBJ2-1, with TRBD1 identical over 8 bases. This CDR3 spans 16 amino acids. The ends lost 3 bases at V and 4 bases at J; junction bases unmatched: 8. Germline V gene sequence: CDR1 SGHDN, CDR2 FVKESK. CDR3 DNA, as far as it was read: TGTGCCAGCAGCCACCTTCAGGGGGCCGAATACAATGAG. Its protein product is CASSHLQGAEYNE. The entire CDR3 sequence reads CASSHLQGAEYNEQFF.

Concerning this clone: The read terminates 3 residues before the CDR3 end, so the remaining end is supplied by the germline J gene. The J gene is TRBJ2-1, the V gene TRBV7-8, with TRBD2 matching over 10 bases. V shed 4 bases, J shed 9 bases, and the junction held 12 bases outside the gene matches. The germline V gene encodes CDR1 SGHVS and CDR2 FQNEAQ. The CDR3 is made up of 16 amino acids. The sequenced part of the CDR3 DNA is TGTGCCAGCAGCTCCGGGAAGGCTAGCGGGAGAATTGAG. Translating gives CASSSGKASGRIE. The whole CDR3 protein reads CASSSGKASGRIEQFF.

Remarks on this clone: The DNA ends 3 residues before the CDR3 does, and the rest of the CDR3 is filled in from the germline J gene. This chain uses TRBV6-1 with TRBJ2-7; 7 bases fit TRBD1. Per germline, CDR1 MNHNS and CDR2 SASEGT. V was clipped by 1 base and J by 3 bases; unmatched bases: 9. The CDR3 runs 16 residues. CDR3 sequence reads: CASSEGQGQSRYEQYF. The part of the CDR3 DNA that was read is TGTGCCAGCAGTGAAGGACAGGGACAATCTCGCTACGAG.

With regard to this clone: The sequence runs out 3 residues before the end of the CDR3; the remainder is reconstructed from the germline J gene. The chain couples TRBV5-4 to TRBJ2-1; 7 nucleotides align to TRBD2. The CDR3 totals 16 residues. Trimming removed 2 bases from V and 5 bases from J; junction bases left unmatched: 10. Germline CDR1 is SGHNT and CDR2 is YYREEE (reference sequence). The CDR3 reads CASSFMGGPGNNEQFF. CDR3 bases read: TGTGCCAGCAGCTTTATGGGAGGGCCAGGGAACAATGAG.

About this clone: The CDR3 is cut off 3 residues early in the read; its end comes from the germline J gene. The chain carries TRBV20-1 and TRBJ2-1; TRBD2 is a possible D gene (5 bases). Trimming took off 3 bases at V and 0 bases at J, with 15 bases between the two ends. Germline V gene sequence: CDR1 DFQATT, CDR2 SNEGSKA (reference sequence). CDR3 length: 16 residues. The sequenced part of the CDR3 DNA is TGCAGTGCTAGCCAACCGACTACCAGCTCCTACAATGAG. This encodes CSASQPTTSSYNE. The CDR3, in full, reads CSASQPTTSSYNEQFF.

Worth noting for this clone: Sequencing ends 3 residues short of the CDR3 end; the germline J gene provides the rest. The rearrangement joins TRBV19 to TRBJ1-5; D not resolved. From germline, CDR1 is LNHDA and CDR2 SQIVND (reference sequence). The germline V and J ends were trimmed by 6 bases and 2 bases, with 11 bases remaining between them. This CDR3 region has 14 residues. The sequenced part of the CDR3 DNA is TGTGCCAGTAGCCTTGGCGGGGGCAATCAGCCC. Amino acids: CASSLGGGNQP. The whole CDR3 reads CASSLGGGNQPQHF.

Notes on this clone: The read gets to within 3 residues of the CDR3 end, and the germline J gene fills in the rest. The chain recombines TRBV7-8 with TRBJ2-7; no firm D call. The CDR3 has 13 amino acids. V dropped 2 bases and J dropped 3 bases, with 8 bases sitting between them. Germline CDR1 and CDR2: SGHVS and FQNEAQ. CDR3 DNA (partial): TGTGCCAGCAGCTTACTGTCCGGCTACGAG. Amino acids: CASSLLSGYE. The entire CDR3 protein is CASSLLSGYEQYF.

CDR3 protein: CASRPTGNTEAFF. Partial CDR3 DNA: TGTGCCAGTAGGCCGACAGGGAACACTGAA. The V and J genes are TRBV19 and TRBJ1-1, with D perhaps TRBD1 (6 bases). The CDR3 is cut off 3 residues early in the read; its end comes from the germline J gene. The length of the CDR3 is 13 residues. From germline, CDR1 is LNHDA and CDR2 SQIVND (reference sequence). V dropped 6 bases and J dropped 1 base, with 9 bases sitting between them.

About this clone itself: The missing CDR3 end, 3 residues past where the read stops, is filled in from the germline J gene. The chain carries TRBV19 and TRBJ2-1; 8 bases fit TRBD2. V was clipped by 6 bases and J by 3 bases; unmatched bases: 7. Germline assignment: CDR1 LNHDA and CDR2 SQIVND (reference sequence). This CDR3 has 15 residues. The CDR3 loop reads CASSPGLGSYNEQFF. CDR3 DNA (partial): TGTGCCAGTAGCCCGGGACTAGGGAGCTACAATGAG. The entire variable domain, with the rest obtained from reference TRBV19 and TRBJ2-1, is as follows: DGGITQSPKYLFRKEGQNVTLSCEQNLNHDAMYWYRQDPGQGLRLIYYSQIVNDFQKGDIAEGYSVSREKKESFPLTVTSAQKNPTAFYLCASSPGLGSYNEQFFGPGTRLTVL.

Note on this clone: From the germline J gene comes the end of the CDR3, since the read stops 3 residues before it. The chain recombines TRBV2 with TRBJ2-3; 11 bases agree with TRBD2. The CDR3 contains 18 residues. Trimming cost V 0 bases and J 2 bases; bases outside gene matches: 7. The V gene's germline CDR1 is SNHLY and CDR2 FYNNEI. The CDR3 protein is CASSEALGTSGFTDTQYF. Partial CDR3 DNA: TGTGCCAGCAGTGAAGCGCTGGGGACTAGCGGATTCACAGATACG.